One and the same sample provided the 32 T cell receptor beta chains below, sequenced in a study of T cell repertoires in cytomegalovirus infection. These receptors are not linked to any known antigen. Using its own MiXCR run on the reads, TCRdb lists one record per CDR3 protein. The sample contains about a million distinct CDR3 sequences, around 32% of which appear only once. Source: cultured CD8+ T cells from PBMCs, taken from culture after CMV antigen stimulation. These receptors came from a human donor in good health (CMV status not recorded). Some clones in this sample may be carry-over from other donors' samples.

Concerning this clonotype: The junction shows a germline mismatch at one end, possibly a read error. J is TRBJ2-1 and V is TRBV4-1; either TRBD1 or TRBD2 may fit D (5 bases each). This CDR3 region has 17 residues. CDR1 is MGHRA and CDR2 is YSYEKL in the germline V gene. The CDR3 nucleotides are TGTGCCAGCAGCCCGACGGCCGGGACCGACTCCTACAATGAGCAGTTCTTC. It is translated as CASSPTAGTDSYNEQFF.

The chain uses TRBV9 and TRBJ2-5, with 8 bases matching TRBD1. The V gene end was trimmed by 5 bases and the J gene end by 4 bases; junction bases not matched to a gene: 10. Germline V gene sequence: CDR1 SGDLS, CDR2 YYNGEE. The CDR3 loop spans 15 amino acids. CDR3 DNA sequence: TGTGCCAGCAGTGAAAACAGGGGGTCCTTAGAGACCCAGTACTTC. Translating it yields CASSENRGSLETQYF.

The rearrangement uses TRBV19 and TRBJ1-1, with 10 positions matching TRBD1. From germline, CDR1 is LNHDA and CDR2 SQIVND (reference sequence). This CDR3 has 14 residues. The ends lost 5 bases at V and 4 bases at J; junction bases unmatched: 4. The CDR3 loop reads CASSSGQGLTEAFF. The CDR3 nucleotides are TGTGCCAGTAGTTCGGGACAGGGGCTCACTGAAGCTTTCTTT. The full variable domain, rest sourced from reference TRBV19 and TRBJ1-1, is DGGITQSPKYLFRKEGQNVTLSCEQNLNHDAMYWYRQDPGQGLRLIYYSQIVNDFQKGDIAEGYSVSREKKESFPLTVTSAQKNPTAFYLCASSSGQGLTEAFFGQGTRLTVV.

The chain carries TRBV12-5 and TRBJ2-7; D is undetermined. The CDR3 sequence is 12 residues long. Trimming shortened V by 5 bases and J by 3 bases, and 8 bases separated the two germline ends. Germline-derived CDR1 and CDR2 are LGHNT and FRNRAP. CDR3 residues: CASGTVVYEQYF. The DNA of the CDR3 is TGTGCTAGTGGTACGGTTGTCTACGAGCAGTACTTC.

This clonotype came up a few times. The rearrangement joins TRBV7-9 to TRBJ2-1; 8 bases match TRBD1. This CDR3 is built from 15 residues. Unmatched junction bases numbered 3, after V lost 1 base and J lost 4 bases. Germline V gene sequence: CDR1 SEHNR, CDR2 FQNEAQ (reference sequence). This CDR3 is CASSLEQGEYNEQFF. CDR3 coding DNA: TGTGCCAGCAGCTTAGAACAGGGGGAATACAATGAGCAGTTCTTC.

There are a few counts of this clonotype. V gene TRBV4-3 combines with J gene TRBJ2-3; the D gene is possibly TRBD1 (7 bases). The V gene lost 0 bases and the J gene lost 5 bases, with 12 bases spanning the gap. Germline CDR1 reads LGHNA; CDR2 reads YSLEER. The CDR3 totals 15 residues. CDR3 coding DNA: TGCGCCAGCAGCCAAGATACAGGGGAGGTAGATACGCAGTATTTT. Amino acids: CASSQDTGEVDTQYF.

The chain has TRBV7-2 and TRBJ2-7; weak D call: TRBD2 (5 bases). CDR1 is SGHTA and CDR2 is FQGNSA in the germline V gene. This CDR3 is built from 15 residues. The CDR3 here is CVGSLAGSGSYEQYV. For the CDR3, the DNA is TGTGTCGGCAGCTTAGCCGGGTCGGGATCCTACGAGCAGTACGTC.

The rearrangement uses TRBV6-1 and TRBJ2-7; TRBD1 matches at 7 bases. The germline gives CDR1 MNHNS, CDR2 SASEGT. Trimming removed 8 bases from V and 2 bases from J; junction bases left unmatched: 6. The CDR3 runs to 13 residues. CDR3 bases: TGTGCCAGCGGGAAGGGGGCGACCTACGAGCAGTACTTC. Translation: CASGKGATYEQYF.

In its sample, this clonotype was seen a few times. The J gene is TRBJ2-7, the V gene TRBV28; a weak D match, TRBD1 (7 bases). The CDR3 runs to 14 residues. Trimming took 5 bases from V and 6 from J, leaving 17 bases between them. Germline V gene sequence: CDR1 MDHEN, CDR2 SYDVKM. The CDR3, as DNA: TGTGCCAGCAGTGCGGGACAGCCCCTGAGCGAGCAGTACGTC. Translation gives CASSAGQPLSEQYV.

This clonotype was seen a handful of times. The chain carries TRBV27 and TRBJ2-7; D tentatively fits TRBD1 or TRBD2 (5 bases each). The V gene's germline CDR1 is MNHEY and CDR2 SMNVEV (reference sequence). V gave up 4 bases and J gave up 3 bases, with 10 bases separating them. The CDR3 runs to 13 residues. This chain's CDR3 is CASSSGPRYEQYF. In DNA, the CDR3 is TGTGCCAGCAGTTCGGGACCGCGCTACGAGCAGTACTTC.

The rearrangement uses TRBV6-5 and TRBJ2-4, with D perhaps matching TRBD1 or TRBD2 (5 bases each). The V gene lost 0 bases and the J gene lost 2 bases, with 8 bases spanning the gap. Germline V gene lookup returns CDR1 MNHEY and CDR2 SVGAGI. The CDR3 runs to 15 residues. As DNA, the CDR3 is TGTGCCAGCAGTTACTCGGGGGAATCCAAAAACATTCAGTACTTC. As protein: CASSYSGESKNIQYF.

Turning to this clonotype: The junction shows a germline mismatch at one end, possibly a read error. This chain connects TRBV5-1 to TRBJ2-7; D tentatively fits TRBD1 or TRBD2 (5 bases each). Germline values: CDR1 SGHRS, CDR2 YFSETQ. This CDR3 spans 18 amino acids. CDR3 sequence reads: CASSLERIGDVGAYEQYF. The CDR3 DNA reads as TGCGCCAGCAGCTTGGAAAGGATCGGTGACGTCGGGGCCTATGAGCAGTACTTC.

V and J are TRBV27 and TRBJ2-1; TRBD2 agrees at 12 bases. V was pared by 5 bases and J by 10 bases, with 15 bases of the junction left unmatched. The germline gives CDR1 MNHEY, CDR2 SMNVEV (reference sequence). The CDR3 length is 17 residues. In DNA form, the CDR3 reads TGTGCCAGCAGTCCTGCCTCTCCTAGCGGGGGGGTTAGAGAGCAGTTCTTC. Protein product: CASSPASPSGGVREQFF.

This clonotype was detected a few times. This chain connects TRBV19 to TRBJ1-1; D may be TRBD1 (5 bases). V was shortened by 3 bases and J by 12 bases, with 17 bases between the two germline ends. This CDR3 region has 13 residues. Per the germline V gene, CDR1 is LNHDA and CDR2 is SQIVND (reference sequence). The CDR3 nucleotides read TGTGCCAGTAGTATTTCGACGGGGGGTAAGACTTTCTTT. It yields the protein CASSISTGGKTFF.

This clonotype was counted a few times. The chain is built from TRBV27 and TRBJ1-2; D is undetermined. V lost 11 bases, J lost 8 bases, and 18 bases lay in between. Germline loops: CDR1 MNHEY, CDR2 SMNVEV (reference sequence). CDR3 length: 12 amino acids. Here the CDR3 reads CASRWPEGGYTF. CDR3 in DNA: TGTGCCTCCCGGTGGCCAGAAGGCGGCTACACCTTC.

This clonotype has just a few counts. V gene TRBV6-5 combines with J gene TRBJ2-2; tentative D call: TRBD2 (6 bases). The CDR3 runs 16 residues. Trimming shortened V by 1 base and J by 3 bases, and 12 bases separated the two germline ends. CDR1 and CDR2 (germline): MNHEY, SVGAGI. Here the CDR3 DNA reads TGTGCCAGCAGTTACTACGATCCGGGGGACACCGGGGAGCTGTTTTTT. Protein: CASSYYDPGDTGELFF.

This clonotype was recorded many times. The chain recombines TRBV7-2 with TRBJ1-6; D unclear. Trimming pared 5 bases from V and 8 bases from J, leaving 13 bases between. The CDR3 runs 14 residues. The germline gives CDR1 SGHTA, CDR2 FQGNSA. The CDR3 DNA follows: TGTGCCAGCAGCCAAAGAGGGCCGGATTCACCCCTCCACTTT. Encoded protein: CASSQRGPDSPLHF.

The rearrangement uses TRBV5-1 and TRBJ2-5, with 9 bases matching TRBD2. This CDR3 has 17 amino acids. Looked up from germline, CDR1 is SGHRS and CDR2 is YFSETQ. Trimming removed 5 bases from V and 0 bases from J; junction bases left unmatched: 11. CDR3 bases: TGCGCCAGCAGTCAGGGGCTAGCGGGATTGTACCAAGAGACCCAGTACTTC. This sequence encodes CASSQGLAGLYQETQYF.

This chain links TRBV12-3 or TRBV12-4 with TRBJ1-1; no clear D. This CDR3 contains 15 residues. Trimming stripped 1 base from V and 2 bases from J, with 11 bases between. The chain's CDR3 is CASSLVAGANTEAFF. The CDR3 DNA follows: TGTGCCAGCAGTTTAGTCGCAGGAGCCAACACTGAAGCTTTCTTT.

Only a few counts were recorded for this clonotype. This chain connects TRBV20-1 to TRBJ2-2, with 8 bases lining up with TRBD2. J was trimmed by 1 base and V by 0 bases; bases with no gene match: 1. The CDR3 is made up of 15 amino acids. Germline V CDR1 and CDR2: DFQATT, SNEGSKA (reference sequence). CDR3 sequence (DNA): TGCAGTGCTAGAGAGCGGGGGGTGAACACCGGGGAGCTGTTTTTT. It encodes CSARERGVNTGELFF.

The sample holds a few counts of this clonotype. The genes are TRBV7-9 and TRBJ1-1; no firm D call. Trimming cost V 2 bases and J 4 bases, with 8 bases left between them. CDR1 and CDR2 from the germline V gene are SEHNR and FQNEAQ (reference sequence). This CDR3 has 13 amino acids. CDR3 sequence reads: CASSLWNSTEAFF. The CDR3 nucleotides read TGTGCCAGCAGCTTATGGAACAGCACTGAAGCTTTCTTT.

This clonotype has only a few counts. V usage is TRBV15 and J usage is TRBJ2-7; D uncertain. V lost 5 bases and J lost 3, with 5 bases in between. CDR1 and CDR2 (germline): LNHNV, YYDKDF (reference sequence). CDR3 length: 11 residues. CDR3 sequence reads: CATSWGYEQYF. The CDR3 DNA reads TGTGCCACCAGCTGGGGCTACGAGCAGTACTTC.

This sequence joins TRBV10-3 and TRBJ1-1, with 8 positions matching TRBD1. CDR1 ENHRY and CDR2 SYGVKD come from the germline V gene. V was clipped by 9 bases and J by 1 base; unmatched bases: 7. The length of the CDR3 is 14 residues. CDR3 protein: CAILEGQGNTEAFF. The DNA for the CDR3 is TGTGCCATATTGGAAGGACAGGGGAACACTGAAGCTTTCTTT.

The chain joins TRBV12-3 or TRBV12-4 to TRBJ2-4; 7 bases agree with TRBD1. V was pared by 3 bases and J by 9 bases, with 8 bases of the junction left unmatched. CDR3 length: 14 amino acids. The CDR3 sequence: CASSFPGTEGIQYF. The CDR3 nucleotides read TGTGCCAGCAGTTTCCCTGGGACAGAGGGCATTCAGTACTTC.

This clonotype has more than one count but fewer than ten. The V gene is TRBV20-1, the J gene TRBJ2-1; D may be TRBD1 (6 bases). The CDR3 has 12 amino acids. V was cut by 7 bases and J by 3 bases, with 10 bases left in between. Germline V lookup: CDR1 DFQATT, CDR2 SNEGSKA (reference sequence). The CDR3: CSVRGYYNEQFF. The CDR3 nucleotides read TGCAGTGTCAGGGGTTACTACAATGAGCAGTTCTTC.

The chain recombines TRBV25-1 with TRBJ1-3; 8 bases fit TRBD1. The CDR3 consists of 17 residues. The germline V gene has CDR1 MGHDK and CDR2 SYGVNS. Trimming at V came to 3 bases and at J to 0 bases, leaving 7 bases not matched to a gene. For the CDR3, the DNA is TGTGCCAGCAGTGACAGAGGGACAGGCACCTCTGGAAACACCATATATTTT. It translates to CASSDRGTGTSGNTIYF.

The chain links TRBV10-3 to TRBJ2-5, with 10 positions matching TRBD1. Germline CDR1 and CDR2: ENHRY and SYGVKD. V was clipped by 8 bases and J by 5 bases; unmatched bases: 8. The CDR3 is 14 amino acids. CDR3 coding DNA: TGTGCCATCGAGGCGACAGGGGGCTGGGAGACCCAGTACTTC. Its translation: CAIEATGGWETQYF.

This clonotype has only a few counts. At one end, the junction sequence differs from germline, possibly due to a read error. V and J are TRBV7-2 and TRBJ2-3, with TRBD2 identical over 7 bases. Germline assignment: CDR1 SGHTA and CDR2 FQGNSA. This CDR3 contains 14 residues. DNA for the CDR3: TGTGTCAGCACCCTTGCGGGGGTCACAGATACGCAGTATTTT. Its protein product is CVSTLAGVTDTQYF.

V usage is TRBV19 and J usage is TRBJ1-2; D gene ambiguous. In germline, CDR1 is LNHDA, CDR2 SQIVND (reference sequence). The CDR3 is made up of 13 amino acids. V was clipped by 7 bases and J by 3 bases, with 12 bases between them. The CDR3 here is CASTPSYDYGYTF. CDR3 DNA: TGTGCCAGTACCCCCTCTTATGACTATGGCTACACCTTC.

The chain has TRBV7-6 and TRBJ2-3, with 7 bases matching TRBD2. Germline assignment: CDR1 SGHVS and CDR2 FNYEAQ. V trimming: 4 bases; J trimming: 0 bases; junction bases outside the gene matches: 7. The CDR3 covers 16 residues. The CDR3 coding sequence is TGTGCCAGCAGCTCCCCGACTAGCTACAGCACAGATACGCAGTATTTT. Translation: CASSSPTSYSTDTQYF. The entire variable domain, with the rest obtained from reference TRBV7-6 and TRBJ2-3, is as follows: GAGVSQSPRYKVTKRGQDVALRCDPISGHVSLYWYRQALGQGPEFLTYFNYEAQQDKSGLPNDRFSAERPEGSISTLTIQRTEQRDSAMYRCASSSPTSYSTDTQYFGPGTRLTVL.

About this clonotype: This clone may be a read error of a much larger clone one base away. The chain uses TRBV7-2 and TRBJ2-3, with 8 bases aligning to TRBD2. CDR3 length: 17 residues. Germline V gives CDR1 SGHTA, CDR2 FQGNSA. The ends lost 0 bases at V and 3 bases at J; junction bases unmatched: 8. The CDR3 DNA reads TGTGCCAGCAGCTTAGCGAGGCGGGAGGTCAGGACAGATACGCAGTATTTT. Amino acid sequence: CASSLARREVRTDTQYF.

Turning to this clonotype: Germline and junction disagree at one end, which may indicate a read error. This chain uses TRBV6-2 or TRBV6-3 with TRBJ2-2; no reliable D call. CDR3 size: 12 residues. Germline loops: CDR1 MNHEY, CDR2 SVGEGT. The CDR3 region has the DNA TGTGTCAGCAGTTTCCTGGACGGGGAGCTGTTTTTT. Translating gives CVSSFLDGELFF.